Listed here are 6 T cell receptor beta chains from one sample, sequenced in a study of blood T cell repertoires in COVID-19. Libraries were prepared by immunoSEQ multiplex PCR; TCRdb keeps only in-frame clonotypes and omits some of them. The profile shows over 150,000 clones, 70% to 90% of them singletons. The specimen sequenced was peripheral blood. The source of these receptors is a man aged 55 to 69 with COVID-19, enrolled during active disease.

The gene calls are TRBV6-1 and TRBJ2-7, with 11 bases identical to TRBD2. Germline assignment: CDR1 MNHNS and CDR2 SASEGT. With 0 bases clipped from V and 5 bases from J, the junction kept 6 bases outside the gene matches. The CDR3 covers 16 residues. CDR3 protein: CASSEAQLAGVNEQYF. The CDR3 DNA is TGTGCCAGCAGTGAAGCCCAACTAGCGGGAGTCAACGAGCAGTACTTC.

As for this clone: This same CDR3 is encoded by further DNA sequences in the sample. The rearrangement uses TRBV5-1 and TRBJ2-5; 8 nucleotides match TRBD2. This CDR3 is built from 14 residues. Germline CDR1 and CDR2: SGHRS and YFSETQ. J lost 2 bases, V lost 1 base, and 1 base had no gene match. CDR3 bases: TGCGCCAGCAGCTTGACTAGCGGTCAAGAGACCCAGTACTTC. It encodes CASSLTSGQETQYF. The whole variable domain, remainder taken from reference TRBV5-1 and TRBJ2-5, is KAGVTQTPRYLIKTRGQQVTLSCSPISGHRSVSWYQQTPGQGLQFLFEYFSETQRNKGNFPGRFSGRQFSNSRSEMNVSTLELGDSALYLCASSLTSGQETQYFGPGTRLLVL.

The genes are TRBV6-5 and TRBJ2-1; 11 bases line up with TRBD2. This CDR3 is 15 amino acids long. CDR1 and CDR2 from the germline V gene are MNHEY and SVGAGI. The trim removed 6 bases at V and 9 bases at J, leaving 10 bases unmatched. CDR3 nucleotide sequence: TGTGCCAGCAGGACAACTAGCGGGAGAGGTGGTGAGCAGTTCTTC. The encoded protein is CASRTTSGRGGEQFF.

V and J are TRBV7-8 and TRBJ1-1; 7 bases are a match to TRBD1. The CDR3 is made up of 15 amino acids. CDR1 is SGHVS, CDR2 FQNEAQ, per germline. Trimming removed 5 bases from V and 2 bases from J; junction bases left unmatched: 8. Here the CDR3 reads CASSITGTDNTEAFF. Written as DNA, the CDR3 is TGTGCCAGCAGCATTACCGGGACAGACAACACTGAAGCTTTCTTT.

The chain is built from TRBV5-4 and TRBJ2-1; D unresolved. V shed 0 bases and J shed 7 bases, with 11 bases lying between them. The CDR3 consists of 14 residues. The V gene's germline CDR1 is SGHNT and CDR2 YYREEE (reference sequence). This chain's CDR3 is CASSLDPASNEQFF. The CDR3 DNA sequence: TGTGCCAGCAGCTTGGATCCAGCGAGTAATGAGCAGTTCTTC.

This clone appeared a single time. The chain has TRBV6-2 or TRBV6-3 and TRBJ2-3; D perhaps matches TRBD2 (6 bases). This CDR3 region has 14 residues. CDR1 MNHEY and CDR2 SVGEGT come from the germline V gene. V lost 5 bases, J lost 4 bases, and 13 bases lay in between. In DNA, the CDR3 is TGTGCCAGCAGTACGGGAGTCCCCCCAGATACGCAGTATTTT. Translation gives CASSTGVPPDTQYF.